The present entry profiles one T cell receptor beta chain with its context. This clone appeared once. What this receptor recognizes is not known. The input lacks base qualities; no much larger clone sits a single base away. V and J are trimmed by 1 base and 2 bases, and the gene matches miss 4 bases of the junction. The germline V gene provides CDR1 LGHNA and CDR2 YNFKEQ. Reading from cysteine to phenylalanine, the CDR3 counts 18 amino acids. Only the CDR3 region is kept as DNA, spanning 54 bases read in frame from base 1. The data belong to a study of pediatric ulcerative colitis (dated by TCRdb to the late 2010s). Describing the broader study: Pancolitis was present in roughly seven ulcerative colitis patients and left-sided colitis in two, and histology consistent with ulcerative colitis was found in all of these patients. From under 10 newly diagnosed, treatment-naive pediatric ulcerative colitis patients and a few non-IBD control children, paired blood and rectal samples were collected. Using the Pediatric Ulcerative Colitis Activity Index, a couple of patients were classed as having mild disease, several as having moderate disease and three as having acute severe colitis. On the study overall, not on this receptor specifically: Because repertoires came from total lymphocyte DNA, patterns in rare subsets such as regulatory T cells may not be reflected. Compared with controls, ulcerative colitis patients showed significantly higher autologous blood-rectal clonal overlap, a finding that suggests increased T cell trafficking to inflamed tissue. Only a handful of individuals were included in the healthy control group, which was small. For technical reasons, blood samples from a couple of patients gave substantially fewer templates, and these samples were excluded from the blood-rectal overlap analysis. Features of the rectal repertoire distinguished controls, mild-moderate colitis patients and acute severe colitis patients, and in acute severe colitis rectal diversity was lower because of clonal expansions. Two rectal CDR3 clonotypes were present in all ulcerative colitis patients and in none of the controls.

Before the diagnostic colonoscopy, none of the ulcerative colitis patients had been given immunosuppressive medication. A blood sample was obtained concurrently with the colonoscopy. The Wizard kit (Promega) was used to extract genomic DNA from the blood and intestinal samples. Through the immunoSEQ TRB Survey service, multiplex V and J primers were used to amplify rearranged CDR3 beta regions from genomic DNA. To keep sequencing depth the same across samples, survey-level depth of up to 500,000 reads per sample was applied. The libraries were purified, combined into pools and sequenced with Illumina technology. Regarding the original processing steps: Productive clonality, sample overlap, pairwise scatters, CDR3 beta length, V/D/J gene usage and productiveness were all assessed with the immunoSEQ online tools. Calculated diversity was defined as the number of unique rearrangements divided by total templates times 100, and Shannon and Simpson indices were additionally computed. Principal component analysis was performed on Z-score normalized data with the R prcomp function and the ggbiplot package. Blood-rectal clonal overlap within each subject was quantified with Morisita's index. As stored in TCRdb, this immuneACCESS dataset retains in-frame rearrangements with V and J assigned. A fraction of the clones does not appear; measured against another copy, unresolved V genes explain less than half of the discrepancy, and the remainder lacks a known reason. V, J and clone size are those of that table, while D and trimming were read from the DNA. Recorded for this sample are about 36,000 clones; 70% to 90% of them occurred a single time. Approximately 25% of the sample comes from the top ten.

The V gene is TRBV4-2 and the J gene is TRBJ2-1, and 14 junctional nucleotides match TRBD2. This receptor was identified in a girl under 18 with moderate ulcerative colitis. Sequences were obtained from blood. The bases are TGTGCCAGCAGCCAAGGACTAGCGGGGGGGACCACCTACAATGAGCAGTTCTTC. The translation is CASSQGLAGGTTYNEQFF.